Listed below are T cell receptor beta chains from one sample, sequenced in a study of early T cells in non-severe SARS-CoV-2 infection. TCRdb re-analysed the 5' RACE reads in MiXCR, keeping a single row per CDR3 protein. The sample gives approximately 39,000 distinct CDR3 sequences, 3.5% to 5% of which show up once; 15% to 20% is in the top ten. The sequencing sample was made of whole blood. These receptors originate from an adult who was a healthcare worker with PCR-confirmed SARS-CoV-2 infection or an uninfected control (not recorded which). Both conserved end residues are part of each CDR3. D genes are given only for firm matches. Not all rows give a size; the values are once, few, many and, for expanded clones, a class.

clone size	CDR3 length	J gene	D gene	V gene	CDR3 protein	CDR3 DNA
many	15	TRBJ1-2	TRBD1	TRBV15	CATSRDLKTGDGYTF	TGTGCCACCAGCAGAGATCTTAAAACAGGGGATGGCTACACCTTC
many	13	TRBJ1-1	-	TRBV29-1	CSVEGTPNTEAFF	TGCAGCGTTGAGGGGACGCCCAACACTGAAGCTTTCTTT
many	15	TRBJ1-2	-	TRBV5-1	CASSTLGQSNYGYTF	TGCGCCAGCAGCACACTGGGACAATCGAACTATGGCTACACCTTC
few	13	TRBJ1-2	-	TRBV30	CAWFPRQQHGYTF	TGTGCCTGGTTCCCGAGGCAGCAACATGGCTACACCTTC
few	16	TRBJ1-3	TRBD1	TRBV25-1	CASSEFRGGAGNTIYF	TGTGCCAGCAGTGAATTCAGAGGGGGCGCTGGAAACACCATATATTTT
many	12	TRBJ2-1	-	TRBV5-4	CASSTVGNEQFF	TGTGCCAGCAGCACCGTAGGCAATGAGCAGTTCTTC
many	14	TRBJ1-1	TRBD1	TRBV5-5	CASSFNRGDTEAFF	TGTGCCAGCAGCTTTAACAGGGGAGACACTGAAGCTTTCTTT
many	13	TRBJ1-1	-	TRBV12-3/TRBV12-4	CASSVTVNTEAFF	TGTGCCAGCAGTGTGACAGTGAACACTGAAGCTTTCTTT
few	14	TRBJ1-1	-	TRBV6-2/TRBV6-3	CASSFLGENTEAFF	TGTGCCAGCAGTTTCCTAGGGGAGAACACTGAAGCTTTCTTT
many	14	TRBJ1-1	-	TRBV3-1	CASSQGALGGEAFF	TGTGCCAGCAGCCAAGGCGCCTTGGGGGGCGAAGCTTTCTTT
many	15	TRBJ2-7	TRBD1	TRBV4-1	CASSQPGTGRYEQYF	TGCGCCAGCAGCCAACCCGGGACAGGCCGATACGAGCAGTACTTC
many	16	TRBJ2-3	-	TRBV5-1	CASSSDLMSGTDTQYF	TGCGCCAGCAGCTCGGACCTTATGAGCGGCACAGATACGCAGTATTTT
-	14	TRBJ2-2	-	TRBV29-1	CSGRKDSNTGELFF	TGCAGCGGTAGGAAGGACAGTAACACCGGGGAGCTGTTTTTT
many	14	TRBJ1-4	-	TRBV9	CASSVGGGREKLFF	TGTGCCAGCAGCGTAGGGGGAGGTCGTGAAAAACTGTTTTTT
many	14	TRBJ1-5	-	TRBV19	CASRGRQSNQPQHF	TGTGCCAGTAGGGGAAGACAGAGCAATCAGCCCCAGCATTTT
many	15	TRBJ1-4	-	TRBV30	CAWSVRTPNGEKLFF	TGTGCCTGGAGTGTACGGACACCCAACGGTGAAAAACTGTTTTTT
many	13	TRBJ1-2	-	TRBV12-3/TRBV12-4	CASAGTLNYGYTF	TGTGCCAGCGCTGGGACACTTAACTATGGCTACACCTTC
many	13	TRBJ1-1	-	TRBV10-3	CAISGETSLEAFF	TGTGCCATCAGTGGGGAGACGTCATTAGAAGCTTTCTTT
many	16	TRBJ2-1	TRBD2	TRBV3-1	CASSQGAGVRGDEQFF	TGTGCCAGCAGCCAAGGAGCGGGGGTCCGTGGGGATGAGCAGTTCTTC
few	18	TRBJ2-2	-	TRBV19	CASSPGTTNFANTGELFF	TGTGCCAGTAGTCCCGGGACAACCAATTTTGCGAACACCGGGGAGCTGTTTTTT
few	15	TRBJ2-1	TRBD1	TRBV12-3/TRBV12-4	CASSLDRGSHNEQFF	TGTGCCAGCAGCCTGGACAGGGGTTCCCACAATGAGCAGTTCTTC
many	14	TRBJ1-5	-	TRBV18	CASSADGDGSPQHF	TGTGCCAGCTCAGCTGATGGGGACGGTTCGCCCCAGCATTTT
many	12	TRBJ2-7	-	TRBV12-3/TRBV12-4	CASSLTGYEQYF	TGTGCCAGCAGTTTAACAGGGTACGAGCAGTACTTC
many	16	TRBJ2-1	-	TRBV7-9	CASSLYLGSSYNEQFF	TGTGCCAGCAGCTTATATCTGGGGAGCTCCTACAATGAGCAGTTCTTC
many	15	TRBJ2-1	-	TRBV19	CASSLQGGSYNEQFF	TGTGCCAGTAGTCTTCAGGGGGGATCCTACAATGAGCAGTTCTTC
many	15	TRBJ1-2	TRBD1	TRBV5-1	CASSTAGTGGLFGTF	TGCGCCAGCAGCACGGCCGGGACAGGCGGACTATTCGGGACCTTC
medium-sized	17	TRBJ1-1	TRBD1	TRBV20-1	CSAGPLGTGIVNTEAFF	TGCAGTGCTGGACCTCTCGGGACAGGGATAGTGAACACTGAAGCTTTCTTT
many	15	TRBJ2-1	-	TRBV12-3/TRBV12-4	CASTPEGLSYNEQFF	TGTGCCAGCACCCCCGAAGGACTGTCCTACAATGAGCAGTTCTTC
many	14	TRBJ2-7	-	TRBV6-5	CASSPAPDSYEQYF	TGTGCCAGCAGTCCCGCCCCGGACAGCTACGAGCAGTACTTC
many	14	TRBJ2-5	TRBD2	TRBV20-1	CSAQSGGARETQYF	TGCAGTGCACAGAGCGGGGGGGCACGAGAGACCCAGTACTTC
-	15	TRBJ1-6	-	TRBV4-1	CASSQESRFNSPLHF	TGCGCCAGCAGCCAAGAAAGCCGGTTTAATTCACCCCTCCACTTT
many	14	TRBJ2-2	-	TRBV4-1	CASSLEAFTGELFF	TGCGCCAGCAGCCTAGAGGCTTTCACCGGGGAGCTGTTTTTT
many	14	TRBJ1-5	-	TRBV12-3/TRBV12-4	CASTMGPTRRPQHF	TGTGCCAGCACTATGGGCCCGACGAGACGACCCCAGCATTTT
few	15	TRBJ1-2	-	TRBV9	CASSVAPAGSHGYTF	TGTGCCAGCAGCGTAGCCCCCGCGGGCAGTCATGGCTACACCTTC
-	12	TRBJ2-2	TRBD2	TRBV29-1	CSAFSGTGELFF	TGCAGCGCTTTTAGCGGGACCGGGGAGCTGTTTTTT
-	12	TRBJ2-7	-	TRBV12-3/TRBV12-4	CASNPGTYEQYF	TGTGCCAGCAACCCGGGAACCTACGAGCAGTACTTC
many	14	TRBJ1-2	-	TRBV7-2	CASSLRQGSNGYTF	TGTGCCAGCAGCTTAAGGCAGGGGTCTAATGGCTACACCTTC